This is a list of T cell receptor beta chains from one sample in a study of blood T cell repertoires in COVID-19. Profiling relied on immunoSEQ multiplex PCR, and the TCRdb table lists in-frame clones only, not all of them. The table lists some 200,000 clones, approximately 80% of them singletons. The specimen was peripheral blood. All receptors derive from a woman of 80 years or more with acute or convalescent COVID-19. The CDR3 runs from the conserved cysteine through the conserved F or W. A D gene is named only where the DNA matches it firmly. Size is stated for part of the rows, as once, few or many counts, or as a class when the clone is expanded.

. TRBD1 TRBJ1-2 TRBV9 CASSPPGQGGYTF TGTGCCAGCAGCCCTCCGGGACAGGGGGGCTACACCTTC
few . TRBJ1-3 TRBV21-1 CASSPKHRGECGNTIYF TGTGCCAGCAGCCCAAAGCACAGGGGGGAATGCGGAAACACCATATATTTT
. . TRBJ1-1 TRBV4-3 CASTPGQGNPEAFF TGCGCCAGCACGCCCGGTCAGGGTAACCCTGAAGCTTTCTTT
. . TRBJ2-3 TRBV11-1 CASSLGQGSTDTQYF TGTGCCAGCAGCTTAGGGCAGGGCAGCACAGATACGCAGTATTTT
. TRBD2 TRBJ2-7 TRBV15 CATSRVGTNPYEQYF TGTGCCACCAGCAGAGTAGGGACTAACCCCTACGAGCAGTACTTC
. . TRBJ1-2 TRBV28 CASRGADRGPNYGYTF TGTGCCAGCAGGGGTGCGGACAGAGGGCCTAACTATGGCTACACCTTC
. TRBD1 TRBJ2-5 TRBV7-9 CASSGQGGETQYF TGTGCCAGCAGCGGACAGGGGGGAGAGACCCAGTACTTC
. TRBD1 TRBJ1-4 TRBV7-2 CASSWDRVGNEKLFF TGTGCCAGCAGCTGGGACAGGGTTGGGAATGAAAAACTGTTTTTT
. . TRBJ2-3 TRBV6-6 CASGQSTDTQYF TGTGCCAGCGGCCAGAGCACAGATACGCAGTATTTT
once TRBD1 TRBJ2-7 TRBV9 CASSHGQGYEQYF TGTGCCAGCAGCCATGGACAGGGTTACGAGCAGTACTTC
. . TRBJ2-7 TRBV12-3/TRBV12-4 CASSLLYEQYF TGTGCCAGCAGCCTCCTCTACGAGCAGTACTTC
. TRBD2 TRBJ2-5 TRBV10-1 CASSPGLAGVRETQYF TGCGCCAGCAGCCCGGGACTAGCGGGAGTTAGGGAGACCCAGTACTTC
. TRBD2 TRBJ2-3 TRBV7-2 CASSSIAGGLGTQYF TGTGCCAGCAGCTCGATAGCGGGGGGGCTTGGCACGCAGTATTTT
. . TRBJ2-7 TRBV11-3 CASSLEASDTLYEQYF TGTGCCAGCAGCTTAGAGGCTAGTGATACCTTATACGAGCAGTACTTC
. . TRBJ2-3 TRBV9 CASSVLPGGSTDTQYF TGTGCCAGCAGCGTATTACCTGGCGGGAGCACAGATACGCAGTATTTT
. . TRBJ2-7 TRBV4-3 CASSQVTGMGHEQYF TGCGCCAGCAGCCAAGTTACAGGGATGGGACACGAGCAGTACTTC
. . TRBJ1-1 TRBV30 CAWSAPVVNTEAFF TGTGCCTGGAGTGCTCCCGTAGTCAACACTGAAGCTTTCTTT
. TRBD2 TRBJ2-2 TRBV7-8 CASSLDASGGTGELFF TGTGCCAGCAGCTTAGACGCTAGCGGGGGGACTGGGGAGCTGTTTTTT
. . TRBJ1-5 TRBV5-1 CASSLDSINQPQHF TGCGCCAGCAGCTTGGATTCAATCAATCAGCCCCAGCATTTT
. TRBD1 TRBJ1-1 TRBV23-1 CASSHDRALNTEAFF TGCGCCAGCAGTCACGACAGGGCCTTGAACACTGAAGCTTTCTTT
. . TRBJ1-1 TRBV5-8 CASIVWGRNTEAFF TGTGCCAGCATTGTGTGGGGGCGAAACACTGAAGCTTTCTTT
. . TRBJ2-1 TRBV4-3 CASSQDLDTRQFF TGCGCCAGCAGCCAAGATCTTGATACGCGCCAGTTCTTC
. . TRBJ2-5 TRBV11-2 CASSPAAETQYF TGTGCCAGCAGCCCGGCGGCAGAGACCCAGTACTTC
. . TRBJ2-7 TRBV10-1 CASSDPHSYEQYF TGCGCCAGCAGTGATCCGCACTCTTACGAGCAGTACTTC
. TRBD1 TRBJ2-7 TRBV5-1 CASSGTGAYEQYF TGCGCCAGTTCCGGGACAGGAGCCTACGAGCAGTACTTC
. TRBD2 TRBJ2-5 TRBV4-1 CASSQDPAGERETQYF TGCGCCAGCAGCCAAGACCCAGCGGGAGAGAGGGAGACCCAGTACTTC